The 13 T cell receptor beta chains reported below all come from one sample, sequenced in a study of blood T cell repertoires in COVID-19. Produced via immunoSEQ multiplex PCR; TCRdb's table is partial and in-frame only. The sample consists of 70,000 or so clones, around 87% of them appearing once. Sequencing input: peripheral blood. The receptor source for this set is a man in his forties with COVID-19, enrolled during active disease.

This clone was recorded once. V and J are TRBV15 and TRBJ2-1; 7 bases line up with TRBD2. V shed 5 bases, J shed 1 base, and the junction held 8 bases outside the gene matches. The CDR3 has 16 amino acids. The germline CDR1 and CDR2 sequences are LNHNV and YYDKDF (reference sequence). CDR3 region: CATSSGGPLSYNEQFF. The CDR3 nucleotides read TGTGCCACCAGCTCGGGGGGTCCCCTTTCCTACAATGAGCAGTTCTTC.

The chain links TRBV28 to TRBJ1-1; TRBD1 matches 9 bases. J gave up 5 bases and V 6 bases, and 7 bases lay outside the gene matches. Germline lookup yields CDR1 MDHEN and CDR2 SYDVKM. The CDR3 totals 14 residues. Here the CDR3 reads CASRTGGVVTEAFF. DNA of the CDR3: TGTGCCAGCAGAACAGGGGGCGTTGTGACTGAAGCTTTCTTT.

The CDR3 coding sequence is TGTGCCAGCAGCCAAGACAGGGGAGCTGAAGCTTTCTTT. Encoded protein: CASSQDRGAEAFF. V usage is TRBV3-1 (or the pseudogene TRBV3-2) and J usage is TRBJ1-1, with D maybe TRBD1 (6 bases). Germline loops: CDR1 LGHDT, CDR2 YNNKEL (reference sequence). With 0 bases removed from V and 6 bases from J, the gap between germline ends came to 8 bases. This CDR3 spans 13 amino acids.

This CDR3 reads CASSSPPTENIQYF. CDR3 in DNA: TGTGCCAGCAGCTCGCCCCCGACAGAAAACATTCAGTACTTC. This rearrangement joins TRBV11-2 to TRBJ2-4; tentative D call: TRBD1 (5 bases). The V gene's germline CDR1 is SGHAT and CDR2 FQNNGV. The CDR3 spans 14 residues. The V end was cut by 4 bases, the J end by 5 bases, with 12 bases between.

The chain links TRBV6-5 to TRBJ2-3, with 8 positions matching TRBD2. CDR3 length: 14 amino acids. V lost 7 bases to trimming and J lost 4 bases; unmatched junction nucleotides: 7. Germline values: CDR1 MNHEY, CDR2 SVGAGI. Here the CDR3 reads CASMPPGGADTQYF. In DNA, the CDR3 is TGTGCCAGCATGCCACCGGGGGGGGCAGATACGCAGTATTTT.

The chain combines TRBV6-5 with TRBJ1-1, with 7 bases fitting TRBD1. The CDR3 runs 16 residues. V lost 0 bases to trimming and J lost 0 bases; unmatched junction nucleotides: 4. Germline-derived CDR1 and CDR2 are MNHEY and SVGAGI. The CDR3 loop is CASSYSTGPMNTEAFF. CDR3 DNA: TGTGCCAGCAGTTACTCGACAGGGCCCATGAACACTGAAGCTTTCTTT.

The rearrangement joins TRBV7-2 to TRBJ1-3, with a weak D call TRBD1 (5 bases). This CDR3 is built from 13 residues. The V end lost 6 bases, the J end lost 2 bases, and 8 bases lay between the germline ends. Germline lookup yields CDR1 SGHTA and CDR2 FQGNSA. The CDR3: CASSPQAGNTIYF. The CDR3 nucleotides read TGTGCCAGCAGTCCACAGGCTGGAAACACCATATATTTT. Supplemented by reference TRBV7-2 and TRBJ1-3, the full variable domain reads GAGVSQSPSNKVTEKGKDVELRCDPISGHTALYWYRQSLGQGLEFLIYFQGNSAPDKSGLPSDRFSAERTGGSVSTLTIQRTQQEDSAVYLCASSPQAGNTIYFGEGSWLTVV.

The chain joins TRBV6-5 to TRBJ1-1; the match to TRBD1 covers 10 bases. The CDR3 totals 15 residues. Per germline, CDR1 MNHEY and CDR2 SVGAGI. With V trimmed by 6 bases and J by 4 bases, 8 bases remained unmatched. The CDR3 loop reads CASRSPGQGTTEAFF. The CDR3 region has the DNA TGTGCCAGCAGGTCTCCGGGACAGGGGACCACTGAAGCTTTCTTT.

V usage is TRBV9 and J usage is TRBJ2-2, with D perhaps TRBD2 (5 bases). With 4 bases removed from V and 4 bases from J, the gap between germline ends came to 14 bases. Germline CDR1 and CDR2: SGDLS and YYNGEE. The CDR3 has 15 amino acids. The CDR3 sequence: CASSPRSGGTGELFF. In DNA, the CDR3 is TGTGCCAGCAGCCCTCGGTCCGGAGGCACCGGGGAGCTGTTTTTT.

The rearrangement uses TRBV5-1 and TRBJ1-6, with 7 bases fitting TRBD1. CDR3 size: 15 residues. Per germline, CDR1 SGHRS and CDR2 YFSETQ. Trimming cost V 4 bases and J 6 bases; bases outside gene matches: 7. The CDR3 region is CASSPMGQTNSPLHF. In DNA form, the CDR3 reads TGCGCCAGCAGCCCGATGGGACAGACTAATTCACCCCTCCACTTT. Full variable domain (remainder filled in from reference TRBV5-1 and TRBJ1-6): KAGVTQTPRYLIKTRGQQVTLSCSPISGHRSVSWYQQTPGQGLQFLFEYFSETQRNKGNFPGRFSGRQFSNSRSEMNVSTLELGDSALYLCASSPMGQTNSPLHFGNGTRLTVT.

This chain uses TRBV5-1 with TRBJ2-1, with D perhaps TRBD1 (6 bases). Germline V CDR1 and CDR2: SGHRS, YFSETQ. The CDR3 consists of 14 residues. V lost 5 bases and J lost 6, with 15 bases in between. The DNA for the CDR3 is TGCGCCAGCAGTTTCCTCGGGACACCCAATGAGCAGTTCTTC. Amino acid sequence: CASSFLGTPNEQFF.

This clone occurred a few times. For the CDR3, the DNA is TGTGCCAGCAGTGATAGTGATAATTCACCCCTCCACTTT. It translates to CASSDSDNSPLHF. The rearrangement links TRBV6-1 to TRBJ1-6; no reliable D call. CDR3 length: 13 residues. V gave up 3 bases and J gave up 5 bases, with 5 bases separating them. Germline CDR1 is MNHNS and CDR2 is SASEGT.

J is TRBJ1-4 and V is TRBV27, with 7 bases fitting TRBD1. CDR3 size: 11 residues. The germline gives CDR1 MNHEY, CDR2 SMNVEV (reference sequence). V was pared by 7 bases and J by 7 bases, with 0 bases of the junction left unmatched. The CDR3 region has the DNA TGTGCCAGCACAGGGGGTGAAAAACTGTTTTTT. Translation: CASTGGEKLFF. Drawing the rest from reference TRBV27 and TRBJ1-4, the complete variable domain is EAQVTQNPRYLITVTGKKLTVTCSQNMNHEYMSWYRQDPGLGLRQIYYSMNVEVTDKGDVPEGYKVSRKEKRNFPLILESPSPNQTSLYFCASTGGEKLFFGSGTQLSVL.